This T cell receptor (beta chain) was recorded in a study of patients and donors after allogeneic stem cell transplantation. TCRdb analysed the RT-PCR reads with MiXCR anew, one entry per CDR3 protein. Seen here are 200,000 to 250,000 distinct CDR3 sequences, approximately 14% observed once, and the top ten hold roughly 11%. V dropped 2 bases and J dropped 4; count of bases not matched to a gene: 10. CDR1 SGHTA and CDR2 FQGNSA come from the germline V gene. This CDR3 has 16 amino acids. The source is a human donor who was either an allogeneic HSCT recipient or a stem cell or donor lymphocyte infusion donor (not recorded which). It is not recorded whose cells these are; they may come from a transplant donor. The source material was blood, either unsorted or a sorted T cell fraction (not recorded which). The chain uses TRBV7-2 and TRBJ2-5, with 7 bases fitting TRBD1. The CDR3 bases are TGTGCCAGCAGCTTAAGGTCCACAGGGGTTGGAGAGACCCAGTACTTC. Amino acid sequence: CASSLRSTGVGETQYF.